The 10 T cell receptor beta chains below come from one sample, sequenced in a study of T cells after yellow fever vaccination. From the 5' RACE reads, TCRdb called clonotypes with MiXCR, one entry per CDR3 protein. In the table there are hundreds of thousands of distinct CDR3 sequences, roughly an eighth of which are singletons. This material consisted of CD4+ T cells sorted from PBMCs, taken 15 days after the yellow fever booster vaccination. Receptors were obtained from a young man who received the YFV17D yellow fever vaccine.

This clonotype was counted ten times or more. This sequence joins TRBV5-1 and TRBJ1-2; possibly TRBD1 for D (5 bases). The length of the CDR3 is 13 residues. Germline V gene lookup returns CDR1 SGHRS and CDR2 YFSETQ. Trimming cost V 3 bases and J 6 bases, with 12 bases left between them. The CDR3 DNA sequence: TGCGCCAGCAGCTCGACCAACAGGAATGGCTACACCTTC. Protein product: CASSSTNRNGYTF.

This clonotype was observed a few times. V gene TRBV2 combines with J gene TRBJ2-2; D uncertain. The V end lost 3 bases, the J end lost 2 bases, and 10 bases lay between the germline ends. The CDR3 runs to 15 residues. Looked up from germline, CDR1 is SNHLY and CDR2 is FYNNEI. In DNA, the CDR3 is TGTGCCAGCAGTGATAATGCACTCAACACCGGGGAGCTGTTTTTT. Protein: CASSDNALNTGELFF.

The rearrangement uses TRBV29-1 and TRBJ1-2; no firm D call. The CDR3 covers 11 residues. V was trimmed by 6 bases and J by 4 bases, leaving 9 bases between them. Germline assignment: CDR1 SQVTM and CDR2 ANQGSEA. The CDR3 coding sequence is TGCAGCGTCTCACAGACCTATGGCTACACCTTC. Its protein is CSVSQTYGYTF.

At least ten counts were recorded for this clonotype. The chain combines TRBV7-2 with TRBJ2-2; TRBD2 agrees at 10 bases. The length of the CDR3 is 14 residues. The junction had 7 bases not matched to a gene; V was cut back by 8 bases and J by 7 bases. Per germline, CDR1 SGHTA and CDR2 FQGNSA. The CDR3 region is CASARAGGGGELFF. The DNA for the CDR3 is TGTGCCAGCGCCCGAGCGGGGGGGGGCGGGGAGCTGTTTTTT. The full variable domain, rest sourced from reference TRBV7-2 and TRBJ2-2, is GAGVSQSPSNKVTEKGKDVELRCDPISGHTALYWYRQSLGQGLEFLIYFQGNSAPDKSGLPSDRFSAERTGGSVSTLTIQRTQQEDSAVYLCASARAGGGGELFFGEGSRLTVL.

In its sample, this clonotype was seen a few times. The chain recombines TRBV4-2 with TRBJ2-2, with 8 positions matching TRBD2. Looked up from germline, CDR1 is LGHNA and CDR2 is YNFKEQ. V lost 6 bases and J lost 2; bases outside the gene matches: 8. The CDR3 contains 16 residues. CDR3 protein: CASRLAGRGNTGELFF. The CDR3 nucleotides are TGTGCCAGCAGATTAGCGGGGCGGGGTAACACCGGGGAGCTGTTTTTT.

Only a few counts were recorded for this clonotype. The chain couples TRBV11-2 to TRBJ2-1, with 7 bases fitting TRBD2. After removal of 1 base from V and 1 base from J, the junction contained 4 bases not matched to a gene. The germline gives CDR1 SGHAT, CDR2 FQNNGV. The CDR3 consists of 16 residues. The chain's CDR3 is CASSLVGGGSYNEQFF. The CDR3 nucleotides are TGTGCCAGCAGCTTAGTCGGCGGGGGTTCCTACAATGAGCAGTTCTTC.

The chain has TRBV19 and TRBJ2-1; D perhaps matches TRBD2 (5 bases). Germline CDR1 is LNHDA and CDR2 is SQIVND (reference sequence). V lost 1 base to trimming and J lost 0 bases, with 10 bases between them. This CDR3 comprises 16 residues. CDR3 residues: CASSIAEVSSYNEQFF. CDR3 coding DNA: TGTGCCAGTAGTATAGCGGAGGTCAGCTCCTACAATGAGCAGTTCTTC.

A word on this clonotype: The germline gene is not matched at one end of the junction; a read error may be the cause. V usage is TRBV7-2 and J usage is TRBJ2-1, with D possibly matching TRBD2 (5 bases). CDR1 SGHTA and CDR2 FQGNSA come from the germline V gene. The CDR3 totals 12 residues. CDR3 sequence: CASSGSRTPRVF. CDR3 nucleotide sequence: TGTGCCAGCAGCGGGTCAAGGACTCCGAGGGTCTTC.

This clonotype occurred a few times. V usage is TRBV6-5 and J usage is TRBJ2-7; D assignment may be TRBD1 or TRBD2 (6 bases each). The CDR3 consists of 14 residues. The V end lost 6 bases, the J end lost 5 bases, and 17 bases lay between the germline ends. Germline V lookup: CDR1 MNHEY, CDR2 SVGAGI. The CDR3 sequence is CASSTWRGAHEQYF. CDR3 in DNA: TGTGCCAGCAGCACGTGGAGGGGGGCCCACGAGCAGTACTTC.

In this sample, this clonotype turned up a few times. The V and J genes are TRBV20-1 and TRBJ1-1; D is unresolved. Germline-derived CDR1 and CDR2 are DFQATT and SNEGSKA (reference sequence). The V and J ends lost 3 bases and 0 bases respectively, with 5 bases between them. CDR3 size: 12 residues. The CDR3 is CSASLLNTEAFF. CDR3 DNA: TGCAGTGCTAGTCTCCTGAACACTGAAGCTTTCTTT.